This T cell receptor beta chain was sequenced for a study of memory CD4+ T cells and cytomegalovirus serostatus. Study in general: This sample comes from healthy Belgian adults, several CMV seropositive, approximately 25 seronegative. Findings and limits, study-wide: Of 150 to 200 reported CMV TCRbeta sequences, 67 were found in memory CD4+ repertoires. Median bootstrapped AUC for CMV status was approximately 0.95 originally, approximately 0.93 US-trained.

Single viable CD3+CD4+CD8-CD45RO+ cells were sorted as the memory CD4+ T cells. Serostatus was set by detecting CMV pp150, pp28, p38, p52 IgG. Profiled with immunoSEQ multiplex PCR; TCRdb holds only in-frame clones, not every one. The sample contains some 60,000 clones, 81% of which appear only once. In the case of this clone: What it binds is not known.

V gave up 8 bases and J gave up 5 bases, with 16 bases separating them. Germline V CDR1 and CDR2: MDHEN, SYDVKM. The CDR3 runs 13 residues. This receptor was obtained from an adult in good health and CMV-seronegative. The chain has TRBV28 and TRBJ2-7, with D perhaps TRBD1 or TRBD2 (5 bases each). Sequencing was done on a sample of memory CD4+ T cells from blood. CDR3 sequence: CASLGAGRDEQYF. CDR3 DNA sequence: TGTGCCAGCCTTGGCGCAGGGAGAGACGAGCAGTACTTC.